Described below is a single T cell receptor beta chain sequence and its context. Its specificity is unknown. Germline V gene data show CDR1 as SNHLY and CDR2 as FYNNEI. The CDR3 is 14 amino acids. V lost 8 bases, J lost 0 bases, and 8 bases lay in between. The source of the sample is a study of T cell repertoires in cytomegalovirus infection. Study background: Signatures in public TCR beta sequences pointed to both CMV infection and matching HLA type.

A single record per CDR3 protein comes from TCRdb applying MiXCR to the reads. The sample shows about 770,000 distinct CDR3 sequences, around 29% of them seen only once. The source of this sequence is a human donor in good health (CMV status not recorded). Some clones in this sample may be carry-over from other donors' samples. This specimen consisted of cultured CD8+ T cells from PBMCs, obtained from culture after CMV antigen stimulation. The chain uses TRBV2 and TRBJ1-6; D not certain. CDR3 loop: CASRGSSYNSPLHF. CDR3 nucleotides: TGTGCCAGCCGGGGAAGCTCCTATAATTCACCCCTCCACTTT.